The present T cell receptor (beta chain) was sequenced within a study of T cell changes during pregnancy in multiple sclerosis. Generated by immunoSEQ multiplex PCR, the TCRdb table keeps only in-frame clones and is missing some. The sample records approximately 18,000 clones, roughly four fifths being singletons. Trimming removed 3 bases from V and 2 bases from J, with 13 bases in between. Germline loops: CDR1 LGHNA, CDR2 YNFKEQ. This CDR3 has 15 amino acids. The specimen comprised CD8+ T cells from peripheral blood mononuclear cells, sampled in the second trimester of pregnancy. The receptor comes from a female donor in good health, enrolled as a control in a pregnancy study. The chain combines TRBV4-2 with TRBJ1-2; the D is unclear. The CDR3 nucleotides are TGTGCCAGCAGCCACTCCATAGAGGGAAACTATGGCTACACCTTC. Its protein product is CASSHSIEGNYGYTF.